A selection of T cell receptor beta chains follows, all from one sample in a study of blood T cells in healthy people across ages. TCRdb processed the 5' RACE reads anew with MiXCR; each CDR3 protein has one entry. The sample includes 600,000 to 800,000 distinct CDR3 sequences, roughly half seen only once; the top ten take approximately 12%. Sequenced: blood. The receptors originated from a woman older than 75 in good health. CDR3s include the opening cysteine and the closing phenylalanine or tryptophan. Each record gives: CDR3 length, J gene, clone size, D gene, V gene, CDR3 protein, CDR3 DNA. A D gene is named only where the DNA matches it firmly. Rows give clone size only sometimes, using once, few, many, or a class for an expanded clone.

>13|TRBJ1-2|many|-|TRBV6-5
CASSSPEGRGYTF
TGTGCCAGCAGTTCCCCGGAGGGGCGTGGCTACACCTTC
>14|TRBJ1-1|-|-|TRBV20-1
CSGRPGTRNTEAFF
TGCAGTGGGAGACCCGGGACCCGGAACACTGAAGCTTTCTTT
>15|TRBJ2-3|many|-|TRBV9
CASSVAGGPGDTQYF
TGTGCCAGCAGCGTAGCGGGGGGCCCCGGGGATACGCAGTATTTT
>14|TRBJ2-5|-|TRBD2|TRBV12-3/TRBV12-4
CASGTSGSYNKQYF
TGTGCCAGCGGGACTAGCGGGAGTTACAATAAGCAGTACTTC
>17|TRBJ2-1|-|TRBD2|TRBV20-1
CSARRGGATSGKETQFF
TGCAGTGCCAGAAGAGGGGGGGCTACTAGCGGGAAAGAGACCCAGTTCTTC
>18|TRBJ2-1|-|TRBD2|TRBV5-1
CASSLASGTSGGMDEQFF
TGCGCCAGCAGCCTTGCGTCCGGGACTAGCGGGGGGATGGATGAGCAGTTCTTC
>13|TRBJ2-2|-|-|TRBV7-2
CASSVGTTGELFF
TGTGCCAGCAGCGTAGGGACCACCGGGGAGCTGTTTTTT
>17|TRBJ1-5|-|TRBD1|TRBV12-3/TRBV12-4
CASSRGSRGPFGQPQHF
TGTGCCAGCAGTCGAGGGAGCAGGGGGCCTTTCGGTCAGCCCCAGCATTTT
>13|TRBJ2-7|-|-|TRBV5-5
CASSLSQAYEQYF
TGTGCCAGCAGCTTGTCGCAGGCCTACGAGCAGTACTTC
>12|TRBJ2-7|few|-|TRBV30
CAWSRGSYEQYF
TGTGCCTGGAGTAGAGGCTCCTACGAGCAGTACTTC
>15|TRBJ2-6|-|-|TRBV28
CASRGSVSGANVLTF
TGTGCCAGCAGAGGTAGCGTCTCTGGGGCCAACGTCCTGACTTTC
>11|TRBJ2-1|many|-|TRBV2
CASRDYNEQFF
TGTGCCAGCAGGGACTACAATGAGCAGTTCTTC
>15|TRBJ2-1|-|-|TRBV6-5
CASSYGQGIGDEQFF
TGTGCCAGCAGTTACGGGCAGGGTATCGGCGATGAGCAGTTCTTC
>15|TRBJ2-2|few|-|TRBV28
CASSLAGRNTGELFF
TGTGCCAGCAGTTTAGCGGGACGGAACACCGGGGAGCTGTTTTTT
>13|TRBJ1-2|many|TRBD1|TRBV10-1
CASSGDRNYGYTF
TGCGCCAGCAGCGGGGACAGGAACTATGGCTACACCTTC
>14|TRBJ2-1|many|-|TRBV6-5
CASSTVGSYNEQFF
TGTGCCAGCAGCACGGTGGGCTCCTACAATGAGCAGTTCTTC
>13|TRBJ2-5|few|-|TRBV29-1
CSVEGRGEETQYF
TGCAGCGTTGAAGGCAGGGGAGAAGAGACCCAGTACTTC
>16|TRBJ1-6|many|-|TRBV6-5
CASSYSRPERNSPLHF
TGTGCCAGCAGTTACTCGCGCCCGGAACGTAATTCACCCCTCCACTTT
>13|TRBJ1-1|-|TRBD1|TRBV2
CASSLGGTGTAFF
TGTGCCAGCAGCCTAGGGGGGACAGGGACGGCTTTCTTT
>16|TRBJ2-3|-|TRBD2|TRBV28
CASSPDLAGITDTQYF
TGTGCCAGCAGTCCCGATCTAGCGGGAATCACAGATACGCAGTATTTT
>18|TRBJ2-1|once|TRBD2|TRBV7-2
CASSLWGLAGGYGNEQFF
TGTGCCAGCAGCTTATGGGGACTAGCGGGGGGGTATGGCAATGAGCAGTTCTTC
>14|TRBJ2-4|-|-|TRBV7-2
CASSVDREGYIQYF
TGTGCCAGCAGCGTAGACAGGGAGGGATACATTCAGTACTTC
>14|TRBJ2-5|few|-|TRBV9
CASSVGTGQGTQYF
TGTGCCAGCAGCGTAGGTACGGGCCAAGGGACCCAGTACTTC
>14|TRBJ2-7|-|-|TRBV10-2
CASSESSGNYEQYF
TGCGCCAGCAGTGAGTCTAGCGGAAACTACGAGCAGTACTTC
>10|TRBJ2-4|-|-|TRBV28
CASSRLQQYF
TGTGCCAGCAGCAGGTTGCAGCAGTACTTC
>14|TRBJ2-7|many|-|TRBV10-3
CAIGSTTTSYEQYF
TGTGCCATCGGATCCACAACTACATCCTACGAGCAGTACTTC
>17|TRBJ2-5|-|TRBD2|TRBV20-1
CSVRYPGLAQGEETQYF
TGCAGTGTTCGATATCCGGGACTAGCTCAGGGGGAAGAGACCCAGTACTTC
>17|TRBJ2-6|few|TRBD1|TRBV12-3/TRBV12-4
CASSPDRAKVGANVLTF
TGTGCCAGCAGTCCCGACAGGGCCAAAGTTGGGGCCAACGTCCTGACTTTC
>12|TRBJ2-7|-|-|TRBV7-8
CASSPWNYEQYF
TGTGCCAGCAGCCCTTGGAACTACGAGCAGTACTTC
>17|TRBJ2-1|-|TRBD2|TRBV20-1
CSARESQLAGGPNEQFF
TGCAGTGCTAGAGAGTCCCAACTAGCGGGGGGGCCGAATGAGCAGTTCTTC
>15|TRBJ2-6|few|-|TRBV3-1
CASSQDISGANVLTF
TGTGCCAGCAGCCAAGATATATCTGGGGCCAACGTCCTGACTTTC
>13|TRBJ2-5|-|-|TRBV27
CASRTTVRETQYF
TGTGCCAGCCGAACTACAGTGAGGGAGACCCAGTACTTC
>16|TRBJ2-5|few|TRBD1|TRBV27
CASSRWTGESQETQYF
TGTGCCAGCAGTAGGTGGACAGGGGAGAGTCAAGAGACCCAGTACTTC